This entry features one T cell receptor (beta chain) sequence. As yet, its antigen is unknown. A junction end diverges from the germline sequence, so it may reflect a read error. The CDR3 consists of 14 residues. Germline values: CDR1 MNHEY, CDR2 SVGEGT. Unsorted bulk tissue of roughly 19-30 mg yielded co-extracted RNA and DNA. The sample is drawn from a study of tumor-infiltrating lymphocytes in primary liver carcinoma. Study conclusions and caveats: A significantly higher top-250-clone fraction was recorded for tumors than for blood (p = 0.039).

A primer matching the constant region was used to make TCR beta cDNA from approximately 0.55 ug of total RNA. Sequencing libraries for TCR beta derived from three nested multiplex PCR rounds that used slightly modified ARM-PCR. The first two PCR rounds used TRBV1-TRBV30 primers with a Cbeta primer, around 10 cycles each. TCRdb fed the multiplex PCR reads into MiXCR, producing one record per CDR3 protein. The table has more than 75,000 distinct CDR3 sequences, over 60% seen once. The clonotype was recovered from a man aged 35 to 55 with primary liver carcinoma and hepatitis B virus infection. The sequenced material came from liver tumor tissue from sampling region 1. Subset described: tumor region T1, superior pole. The chain is built from TRBV6-2 or TRBV6-3 and TRBJ2-1; 10 bases fit TRBD2. CDR3 region: CTVGTSEAHNERFF. The CDR3 coding sequence is TGTACCGTCGGGACTAGCGAGGCCCACAATGAGCGGTTCTTC.